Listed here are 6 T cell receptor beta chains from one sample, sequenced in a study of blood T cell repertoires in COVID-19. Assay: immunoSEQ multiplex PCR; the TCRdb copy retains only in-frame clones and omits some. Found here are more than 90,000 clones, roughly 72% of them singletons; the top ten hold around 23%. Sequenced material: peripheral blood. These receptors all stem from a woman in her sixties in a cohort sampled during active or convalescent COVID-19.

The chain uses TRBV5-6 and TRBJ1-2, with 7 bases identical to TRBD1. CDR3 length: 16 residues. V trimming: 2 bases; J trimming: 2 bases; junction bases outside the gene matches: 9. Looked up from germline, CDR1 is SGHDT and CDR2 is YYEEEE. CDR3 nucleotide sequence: TGTGCCAGCAGCTTTGGTAACAGGGGAGTAAACTATGGCTACACCTTC. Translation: CASSFGNRGVNYGYTF.

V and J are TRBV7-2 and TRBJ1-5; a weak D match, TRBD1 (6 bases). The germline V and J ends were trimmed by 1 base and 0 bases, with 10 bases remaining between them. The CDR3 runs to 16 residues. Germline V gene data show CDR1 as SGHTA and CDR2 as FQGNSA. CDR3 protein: CASSLVPTGSNQPQHF. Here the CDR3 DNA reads TGTGCCAGCAGCTTAGTTCCGACAGGTAGCAATCAGCCCCAGCATTTT.

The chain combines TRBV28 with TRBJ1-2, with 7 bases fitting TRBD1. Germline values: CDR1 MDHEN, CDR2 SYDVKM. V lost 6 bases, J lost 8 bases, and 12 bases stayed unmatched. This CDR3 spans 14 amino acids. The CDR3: CASSPDIRGYGYTF. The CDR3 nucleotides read TGTGCCAGCAGCCCTGACATCAGGGGGTACGGCTACACCTTC.

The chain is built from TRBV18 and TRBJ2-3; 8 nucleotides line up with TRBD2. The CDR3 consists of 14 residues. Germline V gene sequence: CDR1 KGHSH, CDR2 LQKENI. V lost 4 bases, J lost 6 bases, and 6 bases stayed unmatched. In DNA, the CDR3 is TGTGCCAGCTCACTTGGACTAGCTAGTGATACGCAGTATTTT. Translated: CASSLGLASDTQYF.

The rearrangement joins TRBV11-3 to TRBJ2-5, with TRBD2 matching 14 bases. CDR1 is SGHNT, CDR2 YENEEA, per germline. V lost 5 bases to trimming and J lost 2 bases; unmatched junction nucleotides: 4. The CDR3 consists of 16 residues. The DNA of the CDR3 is TGTGCCAGCAGCAAAGGGACTAGCGGGGGACAAGAGACCCAGTACTTC. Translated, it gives CASSKGTSGGQETQYF.

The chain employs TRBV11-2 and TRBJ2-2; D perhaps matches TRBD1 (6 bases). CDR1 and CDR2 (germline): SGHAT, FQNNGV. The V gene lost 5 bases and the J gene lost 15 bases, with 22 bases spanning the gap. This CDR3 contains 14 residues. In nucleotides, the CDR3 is TGTGCCAGCAGCGGGCAATTGGCAGGGGTGAGGTTGTTTTTT. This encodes CASSGQLAGVRLFF.